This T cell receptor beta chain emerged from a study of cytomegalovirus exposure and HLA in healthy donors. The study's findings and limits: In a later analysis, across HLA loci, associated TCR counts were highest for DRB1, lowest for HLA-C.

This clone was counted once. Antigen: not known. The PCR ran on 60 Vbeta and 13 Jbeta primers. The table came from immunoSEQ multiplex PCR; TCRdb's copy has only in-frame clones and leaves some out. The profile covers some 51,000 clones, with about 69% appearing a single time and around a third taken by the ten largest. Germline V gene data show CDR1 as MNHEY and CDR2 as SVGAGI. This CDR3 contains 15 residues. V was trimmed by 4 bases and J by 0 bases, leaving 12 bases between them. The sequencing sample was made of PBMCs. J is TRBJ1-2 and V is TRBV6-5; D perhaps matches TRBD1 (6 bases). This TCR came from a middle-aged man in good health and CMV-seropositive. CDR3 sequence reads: CASSLTTGTNYGYTF. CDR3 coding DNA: TGTGCCAGCAGTTTAACGACAGGAACTAACTATGGCTACACCTTC.